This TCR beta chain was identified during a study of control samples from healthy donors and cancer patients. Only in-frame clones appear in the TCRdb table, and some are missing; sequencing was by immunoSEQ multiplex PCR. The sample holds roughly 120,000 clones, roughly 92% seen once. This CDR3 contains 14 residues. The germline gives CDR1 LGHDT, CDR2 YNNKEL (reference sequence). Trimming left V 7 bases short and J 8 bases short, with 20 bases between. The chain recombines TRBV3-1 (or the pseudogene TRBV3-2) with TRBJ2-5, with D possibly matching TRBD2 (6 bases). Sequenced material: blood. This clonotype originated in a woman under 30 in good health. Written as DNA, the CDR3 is TGTGCCAGCAACACAGGAGGGTCTTTGCCCACCCAGTACTTC. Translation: CASNTGGSLPTQYF.